What follows are 18 T cell receptor beta chains derived from one specimen sequenced in a study of shared clonotypes between healthy human individuals. Assay used: immunoSEQ multiplex PCR; TCRdb lists only in-frame clones, some missing. This sample carries about 460,000 clones, 75% to 80% of them seen once, and the ten largest clones take around 13%. The material sequenced was PBMCs. The source is a woman aged 40 to 49 in good health. Some clones in this sample may be carry-over from other donors' samples.

The CDR3 nucleotides read TGTGCCAGCAGCTCAAGTAGTGCAGGGAACACTGAAGCTTTCTTT. This encodes CASSSSSAGNTEAFF. The chain couples TRBV5-4 to TRBJ1-1, with D hard to call. The CDR3 runs to 15 residues. V lost 3 bases, J lost 1 base, and 13 bases lay in between. In germline, CDR1 is SGHNT, CDR2 YYREEE (reference sequence).

The rearrangement uses TRBV29-1 and TRBJ2-5; maybe TRBD1 (5 bases). CDR1 SQVTM and CDR2 ANQGSEA come from the germline V gene. V shed 8 bases and J shed 4 bases, with 23 bases lying between them. There are 15 residues in the CDR3. In DNA form, the CDR3 reads TGCAGCCCGCGTCGGGCGGCAGGGCGGAGAGAGACCCAGTACTTC. Translating it yields CSPRRAAGRRETQYF.

This chain joins TRBV27 and TRBJ1-4, with 9 bases matching TRBD1. J lost 8 bases, V lost 1 base, and 5 bases had no gene match. Germline-derived CDR1 and CDR2 are MNHEY and SMNVEV (reference sequence). The CDR3 consists of 15 residues. The CDR3 here is CASSLLGQGGEKLFF. The CDR3 DNA reads TGTGCCAGCAGTTTATTGGGACAGGGAGGGGAAAAACTGTTTTTT. The complete variable domain, with remaining parts taken from reference TRBV27 and TRBJ1-4, reads EAQVTQNPRYLITVTGKKLTVTCSQNMNHEYMSWYRQDPGLGLRQIYYSMNVEVTDKGDVPEGYKVSRKEKRNFPLILESPSPNQTSLYFCASSLLGQGGEKLFFGSGTQLSVL.

Turning to this clone: The likely explanation is a read error, given a far larger clone one base away. The same CDR3 can be traced to other DNA sequences in this sample. The rearrangement joins TRBV4-2 to TRBJ2-5; D unresolved. The CDR3 has 12 amino acids. Between the trimmed V and J ends, which lost 5 bases and 5 bases, there was a span of 9 bases. CDR1 and CDR2 (germline): LGHNA, YNFKEQ. The CDR3 coding sequence is TGTGCCAGCAGCTCCACCGGGGAGACCCAGTACTTC. Protein: CASSSTGETQYF.

This clone was seen repeatedly, ten times or more. This chain joins TRBV7-2 and TRBJ2-5; the D is unclear. The germline gives CDR1 SGHTA, CDR2 FQGNSA. This CDR3 spans 10 amino acids. Trimming took off 2 bases at V and 6 bases at J, with 1 base between the two ends. CDR3: CASSLKTQYF. The CDR3 nucleotides are TGTGCCAGCAGCTTAAAGACCCAGTACTTC.

The table lists this clone with a count of one. The chain joins TRBV25-1 to TRBJ1-1; D is perhaps TRBD1 (6 bases). Trimming shortened V by 10 bases and J by 4 bases, and 16 bases separated the two germline ends. This CDR3 region has 13 residues. Germline loops: CDR1 MGHDK, CDR2 SYGVNS. The CDR3 is CATRDTIGTEAFF. CDR3 nucleotides: TGTGCCACTCGGGACACCATTGGCACTGAAGCTTTCTTT.

This chain uses TRBV29-1 with TRBJ2-5; TRBD1 agrees at 9 bases. V lost 4 bases, J lost 5 bases, and 8 bases stayed unmatched. CDR1 is SQVTM, CDR2 ANQGSEA, per germline. CDR3 length: 14 amino acids. The CDR3 loop reads CSVGGTGLRETQYF. The CDR3 nucleotides are TGCAGCGTTGGCGGGACAGGGCTGAGGGAGACCCAGTACTTC.

This clone came up once. The chain employs TRBV7-3 and TRBJ1-2; 12 nucleotides agree with TRBD1. Germline V gives CDR1 SGHTA, CDR2 FQGTGA. V trimming: 4 bases; J trimming: 7 bases; junction bases outside the gene matches: 4. There are 14 residues in the CDR3. CDR3 nucleotide sequence: TGTGCCAGCAGCTCAGGGACAGGGGGCGGTGGCTACACCTTC. Protein: CASSSGTGGGGYTF.

This clone was observed a few times. A far larger clone lies a single base away; this is likely a read error. The genes are TRBV30 and TRBJ2-3; the match to TRBD2 covers 7 bases. The CDR3 length is 12 residues. CDR1 is GTSNPN, CDR2 SVGIG, per germline (reference sequence). CDR3 loop: CAWGIGLVGSSF. The CDR3 DNA sequence: TGTGCCTGGGGTATAGGACTAGTAGGTTCTTCTTTT.

CDR3 region: CASSRTVNNEKLFF. The CDR3 coding sequence is TGTGCCAGTAGTAGGACAGTCAATAATGAAAAACTGTTTTTT. The J gene is TRBJ1-4, the V gene TRBV19; tentatively, D is TRBD1 (6 bases). The CDR3 totals 14 residues. The germline V and J ends were trimmed by 4 bases and 4 bases, with 10 bases remaining between them. Germline-derived CDR1 and CDR2 are LNHDA and SQIVND (reference sequence).

This clone has just one count. V usage is TRBV9 and J usage is TRBJ2-2; 15 bases align to TRBD2. CDR1 is SGDLS and CDR2 is YYNGEE in the germline V gene. V trimming: 3 bases; J trimming: 8 bases; junction bases outside the gene matches: 2. This CDR3 comprises 15 residues. This CDR3 reads CASSAGTSGRGELFF. In DNA, the CDR3 is TGTGCCAGCAGCGCCGGGACTAGCGGGAGGGGGGAGCTGTTTTTT.

This clone was counted at least ten times. Other DNA sequences in the sample encode the same CDR3. This chain connects TRBV5-4 to TRBJ2-1; 10 bases align to TRBD2. V was pared by 5 bases and J by 4 bases, with 6 bases of the junction left unmatched. The CDR3 sequence is 15 residues long. Germline V lookup: CDR1 SGHNT, CDR2 YYREEE (reference sequence). CDR3 coding DNA: TGTGCCAGCAGAAAAGGGACTAGCGCGTACAATGAGCAGTTCTTC. It encodes CASRKGTSAYNEQFF.

The chain is built from TRBV6-1 and TRBJ1-5, with TRBD1 matching 9 bases. The junction had 7 bases not matched to a gene; V was cut back by 6 bases and J by 4 bases. The germline V gene encodes CDR1 MNHNS and CDR2 SASEGT. This CDR3 region has 15 residues. The CDR3 DNA reads as TGTGCCAGCAGCGGACAGGGGAATATGAATCAGCCCCAGCATTTT. It specifies CASSGQGNMNQPQHF.

V gene TRBV20-1 combines with J gene TRBJ2-7; D remains ambiguous. The CDR3 is made up of 11 amino acids. Germline assignment: CDR1 DFQATT and CDR2 SNEGSKA (reference sequence). V was pared by 7 bases and J by 1 base, with 8 bases between. CDR3 in DNA: TGCAGTGTGGGCAGTTCCTACGAGCAGTACTTC. It translates to CSVGSSYEQYF.

Of note for this clone: A far bigger clonotype differs at one base, so this is likely a read error. The V and J genes are TRBV28 and TRBJ1-2; TRBD1 agrees at 9 bases. Germline loops: CDR1 MDHEN, CDR2 SYDVKM. The CDR3 has 13 residues. The CDR3 protein is CASSPTGGYDYTF. CDR3 sequence (DNA): TGTGCCAGCAGCCCCACAGGGGGCTATGACTACACCTTC.

This clone was seen more than once but under ten times. The chain combines TRBV6-1 with TRBJ1-1; D might be TRBD1 (6 bases). CDR1 MNHNS and CDR2 SASEGT come from the germline V gene. V lost 3 bases to trimming and J lost 6 bases, with 17 bases between them. The CDR3 runs 15 residues. CDR3 DNA: TGTGCCAGCAGTGACCTACTGACAGGTTCGGCTGAAGCTTTCTTT. Protein sequence: CASSDLLTGSAEAFF.

The gene calls are TRBV18 and TRBJ2-1; the D is unclear. The CDR3 contains 15 residues. The V end lost 5 bases, the J end lost 0 bases, and 11 bases lay between the germline ends. Germline values: CDR1 KGHSH, CDR2 LQKENI. CDR3 nucleotide sequence: TGTGCCAGCTCAGAACAGACCAGCTCCTACAATGAGCAGTTCTTC. It specifies CASSEQTSSYNEQFF.

This chain connects TRBV29-1 to TRBJ2-5; no firm D call. CDR1 is SQVTM, CDR2 ANQGSEA, per germline. The CDR3 loop spans 12 amino acids. V lost 3 bases to trimming and J lost 1 base, with 6 bases between them. The CDR3, as DNA: TGCAGCGTTGAGTCCTCCCAAGAGACCCAGTACTTC. Amino acid sequence: CSVESSQETQYF.